Below, one T cell receptor (beta chain) is given with its context. The antigen is undetermined. Assembly of TCR beta libraries relied on iRepertoire HTBI primers together with Arm-PCR of CDR3 regions. MiXCR, applied by TCRdb to the multiplex PCR reads, yields one record per CDR3 protein. The profile shows 350,000 to 450,000 distinct CDR3 sequences, around 21% of them singletons. The record originates from a study of regulatory T cells in long-lasting Graves disease. The wider study: With positive TSH receptor antibodies and over 5 years of antithyroid drugs, Graves' disease was considered persistent. Regarding the study as a whole: There were preferences for TRBV28, TRBJ1-2 and TRBJ2-5 in persistent disease.

The time point: persistent/refractory GD, antithyroid drugs over 5 years with positive TRAb. Generation of the TCR library employed RNA extracted from PBMCs. This CDR3 is 12 amino acids long. CDR1 is SQVTM and CDR2 is ANQGSEA in the germline V gene. The junction had 3 bases not matched to a gene; V was cut back by 6 bases and J by 4 bases. The TCR sequence derives from a female donor with Graves disease. The chain links TRBV29-1 to TRBJ2-5; 9 nucleotides align to TRBD1. The material sequenced was peripheral blood mononuclear cells (PBMCs), taken when the disease was refractory, from a patient treated with antithyroid drugs. The CDR3 reads CSVQTGGETQYF. CDR3 coding DNA: TGCAGCGTGCAGACAGGGGGAGAGACCCAGTACTTC.